A single TCR beta chain is shown here with its context. Specified treatment: over 15 received Ad26.COV2.S at low or high dose, single or two shots; about 5 received placebo; per-sample allocation not given. Following the first vaccine or placebo injection, samples were taken on day 63. The data stem from a study of Ad26.COV2.S vaccination and SARS-CoV-2 variants. The method was immunoSEQ multiplex PCR; TCRdb's version includes in-frame clones alone and lacks a portion of them. The sample includes more than 250,000 clones, more than 70% seen only once; the top ten take 2.5% to 3.5%. The material was peripheral blood, obtained in a trial of Ad26.COV2.S vaccine versus placebo. The origin of this receptor is a person aged 18-60 years who received the Ad26.COV2.S COVID-19 vaccine or a placebo.

CDR3 sequence reads: CASIMGQGNEKLFF. For the CDR3, the DNA is TGTGCCAGCATTATGGGACAGGGGAATGAAAAACTGTTTTTT. The chain has TRBV2 and TRBJ1-4; 10 positions agree with TRBD1. J gave up 5 bases and V 7 bases, and 4 bases lay outside the gene matches. Germline assignment: CDR1 SNHLY and CDR2 FYNNEI. CDR3 length: 14 amino acids. Full variable domain (outside the CDR3, taken from reference TRBV2 and TRBJ1-4): EPEVTQTPSHQVTQMGQEVILRCVPISNHLYFYWYRQILGQKVEFLVSFYNNEISEKSEIFDDQFSVERPDGSNFTLKIRSTKLEDSAMYFCASIMGQGNEKLFFGSGTQLSVL.